The entry that follows covers one T cell receptor (beta chain) sequence. The sample holds a few counts of this clone. Its target antigen remains unknown. Base qualities are missing; no much larger clone stands one base away. Receptor amplification or capture employed the immunoSEQ multiplex PCR assay. RNA was extracted from all samples and reverse transcribed into cDNA as template for TCR sequencing. SuperScript III was used to make first-strand cDNA, primed with a 2:1 mix of oligo-dT and random hexamers. A synthetic immune receptor repertoire was used to measure amplification bias, and any remaining bias was corrected computationally. Per the source publication's procedure: Raw reads were preprocessed for error removal, and CDR3 was defined according to IMGT conventions as running from the conserved cysteine to phenylalanine. Clonality was computed as 1 minus the Shannon entropy, with the entropy normalized by log2 of the number of productive unique TCRs. Whether scalp clones were CD4 or CD8 was inferred by matching scalp TCRbeta sequences against CD4 and CD8 repertoires sorted from blood. The clones in this table, taken by TCRdb from immuneACCESS, are in-frame only. Not every clone is retained; where verified, under half of the shortfall comes from an unresolved V gene, and the cause of the rest is unknown. V and J calls and clone size are given by that table; D and trimming were obtained from the DNA. For this sample there are around 160,000 clones; 45% to 60% appear just once. Clones ranked in the top ten supply less than 8% of the sample.

The data stem from a study of CD8+ T cells in alopecia areata listed by TCRdb under 2018. With regard to the full study: Treated patients were enrolled in an open-label pilot trial of oral tofacitinib, 5 to 10 mg twice daily, for moderate-to-severe alopecia areata. Patients stayed on tofacitinib for 6 to 18 months and then had 6 months of follow-up off drug so that delayed response and recurrence could be assessed. High-throughput TCRbeta sequencing was used to examine T cell clonal expansion in alopecia areata in both the C3H/HeJ mouse model and human patients. TCRbeta CDR3 regions were amplified by immunoSEQ multiplex PCR using 35 Vbeta forward and 13 Jbeta reverse primers. Biopsies were taken from tofacitinib-treated patients at baseline and again at 4 and 24 weeks into treatment, and several of those patients also had a later scalp biopsy. RNA was extracted with the PAXgene miRNA kit for fixed scalp, the miRNeasy kit for PBMCs, and the RNeasy kit for mouse skin. Human TCRbeta sequencing covered scalp tissue and sorted CD4+ and CD8+ peripheral blood T cells from patchy and totalis/universalis alopecia areata patients and healthy controls. Scalp clonality was compared across normal scalp (n=4), patchy alopecia areata scalp (n=8), and alopecia totalis/universalis scalp (n=8).

What the research found in general, with its limitations: Resident alphabeta T cells in normal human skin are also sequenced, complicating scalp TCR repertoire analysis, unlike mouse skin dominated by gammadelta T cells. TCR sequences shared between patients were less clear than in mice, possibly partly because of HLA diversity in the patient population. Higher clonality and more expanded CD8+ clones were observed in lesional scalp than in normal scalp, particularly in alopecia totalis/universalis, a finding suggestive of antigenic drive.

From alopecia areata patients, peripheral blood was collected along with lesional scalp punch biopsies. PBMCs were isolated by density centrifugation and stained for CD3, CD4 and CD8, and CD4+ and CD8+ T cells were sorted on a FACSAria. The TCR was taken from a human donor with alopecia areata. The specimen sequenced was CD4+ T cells sorted from blood.

The CDR3 region: CASSPGTGNEKLFF. The DNA reads as follows: TGTGCCAGCAGCCCGGGGACAGGGAATGAAAAACTGTTTTTT. Recombination joined TRBV7-9 with TRBJ1-4, with 9 central nucleotides matching TRBD1. As encoded in the germline V gene (reference sequence), CDR1 is SEHNR while CDR2 is FQNEAQ. Taken from cysteine to phenylalanine, the CDR3 has 14 residues. Solely the CDR3 DNA is kept, with 42 bases framed from the first base. Trimmed from V: 5 bases; trimmed from J: 5 bases; junction bases lacking a gene match: 3.